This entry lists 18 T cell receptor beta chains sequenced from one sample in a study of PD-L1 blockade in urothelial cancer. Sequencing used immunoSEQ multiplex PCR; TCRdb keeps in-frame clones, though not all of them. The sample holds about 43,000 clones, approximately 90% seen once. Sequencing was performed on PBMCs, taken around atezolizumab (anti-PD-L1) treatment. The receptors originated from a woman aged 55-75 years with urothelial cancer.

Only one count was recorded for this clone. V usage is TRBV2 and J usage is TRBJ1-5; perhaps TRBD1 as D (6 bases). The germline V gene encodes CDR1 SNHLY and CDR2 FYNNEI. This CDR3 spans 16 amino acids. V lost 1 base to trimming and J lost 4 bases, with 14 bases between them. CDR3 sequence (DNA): TGTGCCAGCAGTGAAGTGCGACAGGCCCCTAATCAGCCCCAGCATTTT. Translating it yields CASSEVRQAPNQPQHF.

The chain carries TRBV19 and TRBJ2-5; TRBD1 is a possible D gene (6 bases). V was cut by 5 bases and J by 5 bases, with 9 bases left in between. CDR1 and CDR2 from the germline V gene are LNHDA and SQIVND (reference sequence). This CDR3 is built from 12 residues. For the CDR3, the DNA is TGTGCCAGTAGTCCCACAGGGGAGACCCAGTACTTC. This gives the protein CASSPTGETQYF. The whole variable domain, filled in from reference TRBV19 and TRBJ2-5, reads DGGITQSPKYLFRKEGQNVTLSCEQNLNHDAMYWYRQDPGQGLRLIYYSQIVNDFQKGDIAEGYSVSREKKESFPLTVTSAQKNPTAFYLCASSPTGETQYFGPGTRLLVL.

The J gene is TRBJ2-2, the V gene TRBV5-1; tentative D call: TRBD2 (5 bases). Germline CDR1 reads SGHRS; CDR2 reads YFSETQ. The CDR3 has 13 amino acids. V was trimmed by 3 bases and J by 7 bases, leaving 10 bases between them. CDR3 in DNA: TGCGCCAGCAGCTGGAGGTTTGGCGGGGAGCTGTTTTTT. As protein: CASSWRFGGELFF. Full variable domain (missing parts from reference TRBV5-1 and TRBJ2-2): KAGVTQTPRYLIKTRGQQVTLSCSPISGHRSVSWYQQTPGQGLQFLFEYFSETQRNKGNFPGRFSGRQFSNSRSEMNVSTLELGDSALYLCASSWRFGGELFFGEGSRLTVL.

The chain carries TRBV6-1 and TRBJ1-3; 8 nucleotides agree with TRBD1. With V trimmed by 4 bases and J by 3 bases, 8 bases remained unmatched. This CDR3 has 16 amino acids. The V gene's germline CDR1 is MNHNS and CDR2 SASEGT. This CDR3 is CASSGRRGHFGNTIYF. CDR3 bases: TGTGCCAGCAGTGGCCGCAGGGGGCACTTTGGAAACACCATATATTTT.

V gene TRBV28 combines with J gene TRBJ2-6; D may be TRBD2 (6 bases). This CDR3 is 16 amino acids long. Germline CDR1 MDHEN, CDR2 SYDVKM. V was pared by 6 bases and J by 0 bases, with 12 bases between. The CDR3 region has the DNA TGTGCCAGCAGCAATGGGGGGTTCTCTGGGGCCAACGTCCTGACTTTC. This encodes CASSNGGFSGANVLTF.

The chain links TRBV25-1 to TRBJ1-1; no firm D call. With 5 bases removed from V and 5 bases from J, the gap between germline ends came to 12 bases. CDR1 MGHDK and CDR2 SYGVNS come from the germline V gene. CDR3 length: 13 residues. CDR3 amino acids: CASSLRERTEAFF. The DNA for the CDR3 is TGTGCCAGCAGTTTAAGGGAGAGGACTGAAGCTTTCTTT.

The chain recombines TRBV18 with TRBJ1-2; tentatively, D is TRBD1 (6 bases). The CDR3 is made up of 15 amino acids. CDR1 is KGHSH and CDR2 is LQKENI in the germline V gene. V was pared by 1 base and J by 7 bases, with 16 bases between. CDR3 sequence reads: CASSPRDLPGVGYTF. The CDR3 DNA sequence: TGTGCCAGCTCACCACGGGACCTCCCAGGGGTTGGCTACACCTTC.

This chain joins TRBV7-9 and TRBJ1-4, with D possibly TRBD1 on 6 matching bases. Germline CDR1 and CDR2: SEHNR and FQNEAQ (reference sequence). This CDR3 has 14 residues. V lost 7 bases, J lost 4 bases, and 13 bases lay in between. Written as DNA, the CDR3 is TGTGCCAGCACCTTGGACAGCCTTAATGAAAAACTGTTTTTT. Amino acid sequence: CASTLDSLNEKLFF.

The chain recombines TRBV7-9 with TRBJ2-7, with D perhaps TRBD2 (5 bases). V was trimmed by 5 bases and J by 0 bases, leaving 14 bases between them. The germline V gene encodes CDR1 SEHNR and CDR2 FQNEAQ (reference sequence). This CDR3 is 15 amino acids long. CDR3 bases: TGTGCCAGCAGCGCCCCGGAGGAGAGCTCCTACGAGCAGTACTTC. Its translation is CASSAPEESSYEQYF.

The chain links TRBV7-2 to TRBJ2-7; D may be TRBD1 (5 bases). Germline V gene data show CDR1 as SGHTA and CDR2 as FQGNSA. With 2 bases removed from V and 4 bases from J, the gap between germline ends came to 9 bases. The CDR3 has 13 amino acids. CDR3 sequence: CASSLTGVYEQYF. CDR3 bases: TGTGCCAGCAGCTTAACAGGAGTTTACGAGCAGTACTTC.

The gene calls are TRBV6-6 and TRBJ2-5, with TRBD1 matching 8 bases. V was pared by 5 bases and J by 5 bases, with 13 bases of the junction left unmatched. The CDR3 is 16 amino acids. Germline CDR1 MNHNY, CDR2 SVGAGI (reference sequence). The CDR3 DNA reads TGTGCCAGCAGTCCTTCTGGGACAGGTGGGAGGGAGACCCAGTACTTC. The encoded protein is CASSPSGTGGRETQYF.

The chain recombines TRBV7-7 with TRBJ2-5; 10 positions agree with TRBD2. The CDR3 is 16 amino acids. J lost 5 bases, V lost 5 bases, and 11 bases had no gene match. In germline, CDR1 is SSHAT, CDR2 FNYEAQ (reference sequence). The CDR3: CASSPNSGRARETQYF. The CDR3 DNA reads TGTGCCAGCAGCCCCAACAGCGGGAGGGCCAGGGAGACCCAGTACTTC.

The DNA of the CDR3 is TGTGCCAGCAGCGGAACTAGCGGGAGTCCCGGGGAGCTGTTTTTT. Translating gives CASSGTSGSPGELFF. The chain uses TRBV7-9 and TRBJ2-2; TRBD2 agrees at 11 bases. The CDR3 contains 15 residues. Germline V gene sequence: CDR1 SEHNR, CDR2 FQNEAQ (reference sequence). V lost 5 bases and J lost 6; bases outside the gene matches: 5.

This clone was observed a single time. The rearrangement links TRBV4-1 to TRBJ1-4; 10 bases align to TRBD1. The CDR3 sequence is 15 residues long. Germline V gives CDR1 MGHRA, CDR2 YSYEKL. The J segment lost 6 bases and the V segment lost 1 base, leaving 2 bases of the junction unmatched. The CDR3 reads CASSQGGQGDEKLFF. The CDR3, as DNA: TGCGCCAGCAGCCAAGGCGGACAGGGGGATGAAAAACTGTTTTTT.

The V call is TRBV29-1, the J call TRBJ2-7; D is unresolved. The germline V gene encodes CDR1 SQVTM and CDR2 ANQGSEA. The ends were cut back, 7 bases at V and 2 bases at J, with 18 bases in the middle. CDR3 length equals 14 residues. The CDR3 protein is CSAVSDSVTYEQYF. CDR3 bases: TGCAGCGCCGTAAGCGACTCAGTTACCTACGAGCAGTACTTC.

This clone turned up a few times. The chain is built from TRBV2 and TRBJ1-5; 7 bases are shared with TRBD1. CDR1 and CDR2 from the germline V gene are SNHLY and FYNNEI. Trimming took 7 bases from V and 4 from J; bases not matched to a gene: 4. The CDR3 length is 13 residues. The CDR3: CASKDRQNQPQHF. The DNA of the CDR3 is TGTGCCAGCAAGGACAGGCAAAATCAGCCCCAGCATTTT.

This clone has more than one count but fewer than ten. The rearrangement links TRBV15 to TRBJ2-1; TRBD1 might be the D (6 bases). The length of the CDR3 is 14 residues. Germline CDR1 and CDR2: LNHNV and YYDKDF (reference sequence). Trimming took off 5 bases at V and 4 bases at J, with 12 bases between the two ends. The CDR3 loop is CATSPGAEYNEQFF. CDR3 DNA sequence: TGTGCCACCAGCCCAGGGGCCGAATACAATGAGCAGTTCTTC.

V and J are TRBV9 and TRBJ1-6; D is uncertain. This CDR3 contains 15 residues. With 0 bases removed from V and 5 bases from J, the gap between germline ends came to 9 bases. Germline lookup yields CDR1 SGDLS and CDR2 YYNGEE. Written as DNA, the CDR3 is TGTGCCAGCAGCGTAGGGGCCCAGCATAATTCACCCCTCCACTTT. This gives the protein CASSVGAQHNSPLHF. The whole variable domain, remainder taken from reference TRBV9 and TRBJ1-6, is DSGVTQTPKHLITATGQRVTLRCSPRSGDLSVYWYQQSLDQGLQFLIQYYNGEERAKGNILERFSAQQFPDLHSELNLSSLELGDSALYFCASSVGAQHNSPLHFGNGTRLTVT.